This TCR beta chain was found in a study of tissue T cells after allogeneic stem cell transplantation. CDR1 and CDR2 (germline): SGHSA, FRNQAP. The CDR3 is 14 amino acids. The time point here: mouse harvest day 7 after allogeneic transplant. Mouse grafts combined 10^7 T-cell-depleted bone marrow cells with 10^6 splenic CD5+ T cells. Assay: immunoSEQ multiplex PCR; the TCRdb copy retains only in-frame clones and omits some. This sample has roughly 6,600 clones; roughly 50% occur once, and the top ten carry roughly 8%. With respect to this clone: One junction end disagrees with the germline gene, perhaps due to a read error. Genes and germline come from the mouse. Read coverage stops 1 residue before the CDR3 terminus; the germline J gene supplies the remainder.

The sequencing sample was made of lymph node tissue. The origin of this receptor is a female BALB/c mouse given C57BL/6 T cells with graft-versus-host disease after an allogeneic hematopoietic cell transplant. This chain connects TRBV16 to TRBJ2-5; TRBD1 matches 9 bases. CDR3 DNA, as far as it was read: TGTGCAGGCAGCTTACAGGGGGCGCAAGACACCCAGTAC. Its translation is CAGSLQGAQDTQY. The whole CDR3 sequence reads CAGSLQGAQDTQYF.